These T cell receptor beta chains were read from a single sample in a study of resident and recirculating memory T cells in vitiligo. Here immunoSEQ multiplex PCR was the method, and the copy in TCRdb shows in-frame clones only, minus some. The sample gives tens of thousands of clones, about 90% of which show up once; around 5.1% is in the top ten. Source material: blood. These receptors came from a male donor with vitiligo. Both conserved end residues are part of each CDR3. The order of the fields is clone size, V gene, D gene, J gene, CDR3 DNA, CDR3 protein. D genes are given only for firm matches. Size is stated for part of the rows, as once, few or many counts, or as a class when the clone is expanded.

.	TRBV7-8	.	TRBJ2-7	TGTGCCAGCAGCCAGACTAACGGCGAAAACGAGCAGTACTTC	CASSQTNGENEQYF
once	TRBV5-4	TRBD1	TRBJ2-1	TGTGCCGGATCTACGGGACAGGGATACAATGAGCAGTTCTTC	CAGSTGQGYNEQFF
.	TRBV7-2	TRBD2	TRBJ2-2	TGTGCCAGCAGCTCGACTAGCGGGGCCGTCTCCGGGGAGCTGTTTTTT	CASSSTSGAVSGELFF
.	TRBV6-5	.	TRBJ1-1	TGTGCCAGCACTCTAGGGGGGGAGAACACTGAAGCTTTCTTT	CASTLGGENTEAFF
.	TRBV9	.	TRBJ1-1	TGTGCCAGCAGCGCTGCCACAGCGAACACTGAAGCTTTCTTT	CASSAATANTEAFF
few	TRBV7-9	TRBD2	TRBJ2-1	TGTGCCAGCAACTCATTTTCTAGCGGGAGGTTAGGTGAGCAGTTCTTC	CASNSFSSGRLGEQFF
.	TRBV7-2	TRBD2	TRBJ2-5	TGTGCCAGCAGCCGAGGACTAGCGGGACGTGAGACCCAGTACTTC	CASSRGLAGRETQYF
.	TRBV11-2	.	TRBJ2-7	TGTGCCAGCAGCCCGTCCTCCTACGAGCAGTACTTC	CASSPSSYEQYF
.	TRBV19	TRBD1	TRBJ1-2	TGTGCCAGTAGTAGGGGGACAGAAAACTATGGCTACACCTTC	CASSRGTENYGYTF
.	TRBV27	.	TRBJ2-1	TGTGCCAGCAGTTCGGCTGTCGTCCTGACAGCGAAGCGCTACAATGAGCAGTTCTTC	CASSSAVVLTAKRYNEQFF
.	TRBV6-1	TRBD2	TRBJ2-5	TGTGCCGCTGGGGGAGGGCCCGCGTTAGTAGAGACCCAGTACTTC	CAAGGGPALVETQYF
.	TRBV28	TRBD2	TRBJ2-7	TGTGCCAGCAGTCCCTTCCGCACTAGCGGGCTCACCTACGAGCAGTACTTC	CASSPFRTSGLTYEQYF
.	TRBV4-1	TRBD2	TRBJ2-3	TGCGCCAGCAGGGCTAGCGGTACAGATACGCAGTATTTT	CASRASGTDTQYF
.	TRBV7-3	TRBD2	TRBJ2-1	TGTGCCAGCAGCTTAGGCCTCGGGAGGCCGGGAAATGAGCAGTTCTTC	CASSLGLGRPGNEQFF
.	TRBV11-3	TRBD2	TRBJ2-3	TGTGCCAGCAGCGTAAGGTCCGGGACTAGCGGGAGTACTAGCACAGATACGCAGTATTTT	CASSVRSGTSGSTSTDTQYF
.	TRBV18	TRBD2	TRBJ2-3	TGTGCCAGCTCACCATCCTGGACTAGCGGGAGAGAGACAGATACGCAGTATTTT	CASSPSWTSGRETDTQYF
.	TRBV5-6	.	TRBJ1-5	TGTGCCAGCAGTCAAACAGGGTACAATCAGCCCCAGCATTTT	CASSQTGYNQPQHF
.	TRBV9	.	TRBJ2-1	TGTGCCAGCAGTCGTATAGCTGGGTCCCGCAATGAGCAGTTCTTC	CASSRIAGSRNEQFF
.	TRBV11-2	.	TRBJ2-5	TGTGCCAGCAGCTTAGGGCTTCCGCAAGAGACCCAGTACTTC	CASSLGLPQETQYF
.	TRBV28	.	TRBJ1-5	TGTGCCAGCAGGCCCGCCCTAAATCAGCCCCAGCATTTT	CASRPALNQPQHF
.	TRBV13	TRBD2	TRBJ2-1	TGTGCCAGCAGCTTAGTAGTGGCTAGCGGGAGGGACTACAATGAGCAGTTCTTC	CASSLVVASGRDYNEQFF
.	TRBV4-2	TRBD2	TRBJ2-5	TGTGCCAGCAGCCCCTCCCGGGAGGGGTACCAAGAGACCCAGTACTTC	CASSPSREGYQETQYF
.	TRBV6-4	TRBD1	TRBJ1-5	TGTGCCAGCAGTGACCGGACAGGAAATCAGCCCCAGCATTTT	CASSDRTGNQPQHF
.	TRBV27	TRBD1	TRBJ2-5	TGTGCCAGCAGTTTGACAGGGGCTTGGGAGACCCAGTACTTC	CASSLTGAWETQYF
.	TRBV7-9	.	TRBJ1-1	TGTGCCAGCAGCTTACGCAGCACTGAAGCTTTCTTT	CASSLRSTEAFF
.	TRBV5-1	TRBD2	TRBJ2-5	TGCGCCAGCACGGGAGGGTTGGAGACCCAGTACTTC	CASTGGLETQYF
.	TRBV5-1	.	TRBJ2-1	TGCGCCAGCAGCTTGGGCGGGGCCTCCTCCAATGAGCAGTTCTTC	CASSLGGASSNEQFF
once	TRBV19	.	TRBJ2-7	TGTGCCAGTAGTATGGTAGCGAGGGCCAATAACGAGCAGTACTTC	CASSMVARANNEQYF
.	TRBV2	TRBD1	TRBJ1-1	TGTGCCCTCATAGGGCGGGACAGGGCATTCGGAGGAAACACTGAAGCTTTCTTT	CALIGRDRAFGGNTEAFF
.	TRBV28	.	TRBJ2-7	TGTGCCAGCAGTTTCGCACGGGGAACCTACGAGCAGTACTTC	CASSFARGTYEQYF
once	TRBV5-1	.	TRBJ2-3	TGCGTCACTTCCCTTGGACAGCCAGATGGCACAGATACGCAGTATTTT	CVTSLGQPDGTDTQYF
.	TRBV6-6	TRBD1	TRBJ2-7	TGTGCCAGCAGTCCCCCAGGGGGCCACTACGAGCAGTACTTC	CASSPPGGHYEQYF
.	TRBV7-9	.	TRBJ1-4	TGTGCCAGCAGCTTAGCCTGGAGTGGTGAAAAACTGTTTTTT	CASSLAWSGEKLFF
.	TRBV7-9	.	TRBJ2-3	TGTGCCAGCAGCTTAGGCCGCCTAGCGCTGGATACGCAGTATTTT	CASSLGRLALDTQYF
.	TRBV14	TRBD1	TRBJ2-3	TGTGCCAGCAGCAGCCCCGGGACAGGGTTAATAGATACGCAGTATTTT	CASSSPGTGLIDTQYF
.	TRBV2	.	TRBJ2-3	TGTGCCACCGTAGCGGAGGACACAGATACGCAGTATTTT	CATVAEDTDTQYF
.	TRBV9	TRBD2	TRBJ2-1	TGTGCCAGCAGCTTCCGACTAGCGGGCAGCTCCTACAATGAGCAGTTCTTC	CASSFRLAGSSYNEQFF
.	TRBV28	TRBD1	TRBJ1-2	TGTGCCAGCAGCAAAGACAGGGGCGCGTCTAACTATGGCTACACCTTC	CASSKDRGASNYGYTF
once	TRBV4-2	TRBD1	TRBJ2-3	TGTGCCAGCAGCCCGGGACAGGGAGTGGGAACGCAGTATTTT	CASSPGQGVGTQYF
once	TRBV7-6	.	TRBJ2-3	TGTGCCAGCAGCTTAATCCGACTAGGCACAGATACGCAGTATTTT	CASSLIRLGTDTQYF
.	TRBV28	.	TRBJ1-1	TGTGCCAGCAGTGAGGGGAACACTGAAGCTTTCTTT	CASSEGNTEAFF
.	TRBV7-9	.	TRBJ2-7	TGTGCCAGCAGCTTGCGCTACGAGCAGTACTTC	CASSLRYEQYF
.	TRBV6-4	.	TRBJ2-2	TGTGCCAGCAGTGAAGGGGTAGCGGAAAACACCGGGGAGCTGTTTTTT	CASSEGVAENTGELFF
.	TRBV6-5	.	TRBJ2-5	TGTGCCAGCGGAAACTGGGGACTCAAAGAGACCCAGTACTTC	CASGNWGLKETQYF
.	TRBV27	.	TRBJ2-7	TGTGCCAGCAGTCCCGAGACGGGTTTCGGGGACGAGCAGTACTTC	CASSPETGFGDEQYF
.	TRBV5-1	TRBD1	TRBJ2-7	TGCGCCAGCAGCTTGAGACAGGGGACCTACTGGGAGCAGTACTTC	CASSLRQGTYWEQYF
.	TRBV27	TRBD1	TRBJ2-7	TGTGCCAGCAGTATGGGGACAGGGGGGGCCTACGAGCAGTACTTC	CASSMGTGGAYEQYF
.	TRBV30	TRBD2	TRBJ2-7	TGTGCCTGGAGTGGGGGACTAGCTCGCGAGCAGTACTTC	CAWSGGLAREQYF
.	TRBV4-1	.	TRBJ2-5	TGCGCCAGCAGCCCGGAACCGTCCTGGGACATCGGCCAAGAGACCCAGTACTTC	CASSPEPSWDIGQETQYF
few	TRBV14	TRBD1	TRBJ2-4	TGTGCCAGCAGCCAAGATCTCGGAGACCGGGACAGTGAAAACATTCAGTACTTC	CASSQDLGDRDSENIQYF
.	TRBV25-1	.	TRBJ2-2	TGTGCCACGGGGAGGAACACCGGGGAGCTGTTTTTT	CATGRNTGELFF
.	TRBV30	.	TRBJ1-2	TGTGCCTGGAATCCAGGGGTGGTAGCTAACTATGGCTACACCTTC	CAWNPGVVANYGYTF
.	TRBV28	TRBD2	TRBJ2-7	TGTGCCGTCCAAGAGCGGGAGGGCTACGAGCAGTACTTC	CAVQEREGYEQYF
.	TRBV10-1	TRBD2	TRBJ2-2	TGCGCCAGCAGTGAGTCGAGGGGAGGCGGGGGCACCGGGGAGCTGTTTTTT	CASSESRGGGGTGELFF
.	TRBV19	TRBD1	TRBJ2-5	TGTGCCAGTAGTCTGTGGACAGGTCAAGAGACCCAGTACTTC	CASSLWTGQETQYF
.	TRBV9	.	TRBJ2-1	TGTGCCAGCAGCGTAACGGGTTTCCCCAACAATGAGCAGTTCTTC	CASSVTGFPNNEQFF
.	TRBV5-1	.	TRBJ2-3	TGCGCCAGCAGTCCAAGGGGGGGGTTCACAGATACGCAGTATTTT	CASSPRGGFTDTQYF
.	TRBV11-2	.	TRBJ1-1	TGTGCCAGCAGCCTGGAGGAGAACACTGAAGCTTTCTTT	CASSLEENTEAFF
.	TRBV2	.	TRBJ1-5	TGTGCCAGCAGTGAAGCGCCCCAGGGGCCCCAGCATTTT	CASSEAPQGPQHF